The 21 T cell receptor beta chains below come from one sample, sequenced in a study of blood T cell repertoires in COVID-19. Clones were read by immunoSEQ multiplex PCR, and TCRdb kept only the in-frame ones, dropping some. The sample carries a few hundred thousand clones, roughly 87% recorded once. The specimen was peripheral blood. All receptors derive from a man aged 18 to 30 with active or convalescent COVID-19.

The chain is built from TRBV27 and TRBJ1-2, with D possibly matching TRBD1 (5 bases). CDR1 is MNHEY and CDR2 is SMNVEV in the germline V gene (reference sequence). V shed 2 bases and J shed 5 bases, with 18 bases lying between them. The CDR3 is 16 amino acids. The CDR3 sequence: CASSLARGHSPYGYTF. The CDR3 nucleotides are TGTGCCAGCAGTTTAGCGCGCGGACACAGCCCATATGGCTACACCTTC.

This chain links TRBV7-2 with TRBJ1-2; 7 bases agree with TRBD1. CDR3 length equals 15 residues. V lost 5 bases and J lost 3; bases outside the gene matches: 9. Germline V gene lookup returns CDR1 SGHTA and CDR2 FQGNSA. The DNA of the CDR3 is TGTGCCAGCAGCGAACGCTCGGGACAGTACTATGGCTACACCTTC. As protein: CASSERSGQYYGYTF.

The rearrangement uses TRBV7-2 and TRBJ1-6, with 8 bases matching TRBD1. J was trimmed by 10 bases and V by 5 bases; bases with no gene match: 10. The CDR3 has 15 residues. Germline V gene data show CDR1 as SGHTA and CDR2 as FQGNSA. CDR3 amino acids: CASSTKDRGGSPLHF. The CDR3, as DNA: TGTGCCAGCAGCACAAAAGACAGGGGTGGCTCACCCCTCCACTTT. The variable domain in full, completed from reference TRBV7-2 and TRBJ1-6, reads GAGVSQSPSNKVTEKGKDVELRCDPISGHTALYWYRQSLGQGLEFLIYFQGNSAPDKSGLPSDRFSAERTGGSVSTLTIQRTQQEDSAVYLCASSTKDRGGSPLHFGNGTRLTVT.

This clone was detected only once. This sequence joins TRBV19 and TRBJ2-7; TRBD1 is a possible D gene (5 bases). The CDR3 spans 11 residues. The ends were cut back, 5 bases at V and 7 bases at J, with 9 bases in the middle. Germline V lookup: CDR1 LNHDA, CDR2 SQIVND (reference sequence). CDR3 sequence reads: CASSQGGEQYF. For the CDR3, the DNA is TGTGCCAGTAGTCAGGGCGGAGAGCAGTACTTC.

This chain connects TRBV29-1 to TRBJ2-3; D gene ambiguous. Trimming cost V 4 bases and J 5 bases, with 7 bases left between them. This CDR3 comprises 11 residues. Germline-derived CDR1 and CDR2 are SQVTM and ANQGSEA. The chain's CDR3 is CSVGNKDTQYF. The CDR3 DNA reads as TGCAGCGTTGGCAACAAAGATACGCAGTATTTT.

The CDR3 DNA reads as TGTGCGGCTAGGGCGGGGGGACGGGGAAATGAGCAGTTCTTC. This codes for CAARAGGRGNEQFF. The rearrangement uses TRBV27 and TRBJ2-1; 8 nucleotides align to TRBD2. The CDR3 totals 14 residues. Germline V gives CDR1 MNHEY, CDR2 SMNVEV (reference sequence).

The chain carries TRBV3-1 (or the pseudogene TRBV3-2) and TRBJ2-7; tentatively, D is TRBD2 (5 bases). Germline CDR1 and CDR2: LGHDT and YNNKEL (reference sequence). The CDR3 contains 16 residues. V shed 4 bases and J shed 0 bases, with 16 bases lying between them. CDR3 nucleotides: TGTGCCAGCAGCCCGAAGGGAGCGCTTAGCTCCTACGAGCAGTACTTC. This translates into CASSPKGALSSYEQYF.

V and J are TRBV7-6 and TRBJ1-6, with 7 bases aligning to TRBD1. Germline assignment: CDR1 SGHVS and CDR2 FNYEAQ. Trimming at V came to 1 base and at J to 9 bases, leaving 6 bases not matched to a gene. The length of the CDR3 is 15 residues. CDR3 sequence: CASSLGTTGRSPLHF. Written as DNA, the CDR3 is TGTGCCAGCAGCTTAGGCACGACAGGGCGTTCACCCCTCCACTTT. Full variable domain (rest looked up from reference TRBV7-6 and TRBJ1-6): GAGVSQSPRYKVTKRGQDVALRCDPISGHVSLYWYRQALGQGPEFLTYFNYEAQQDKSGLPNDRFSAERPEGSISTLTIQRTEQRDSAMYRCASSLGTTGRSPLHFGNGTRLTVT.

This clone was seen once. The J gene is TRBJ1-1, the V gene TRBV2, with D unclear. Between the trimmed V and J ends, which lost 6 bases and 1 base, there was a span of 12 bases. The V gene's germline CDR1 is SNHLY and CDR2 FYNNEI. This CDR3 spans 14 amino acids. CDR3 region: CASRAEIPNTEAFF. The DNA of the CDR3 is TGTGCCAGCAGGGCAGAAATACCGAACACTGAAGCTTTCTTT.

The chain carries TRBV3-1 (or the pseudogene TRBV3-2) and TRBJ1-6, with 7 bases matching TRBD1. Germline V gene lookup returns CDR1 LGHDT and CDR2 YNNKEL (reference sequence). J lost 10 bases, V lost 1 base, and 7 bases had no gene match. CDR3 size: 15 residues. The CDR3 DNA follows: TGTGCCAGCAGCCAAGGACAGGGCATAGGCTCACCCCTCCACTTT. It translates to CASSQGQGIGSPLHF.

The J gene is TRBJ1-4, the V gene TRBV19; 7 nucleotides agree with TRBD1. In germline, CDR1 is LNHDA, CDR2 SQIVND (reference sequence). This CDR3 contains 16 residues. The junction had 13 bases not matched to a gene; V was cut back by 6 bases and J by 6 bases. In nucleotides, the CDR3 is TGTGCCAGTAGAGACAAACGGACAGGAGTGGATGAAAAACTGTTTTTT. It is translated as CASRDKRTGVDEKLFF.

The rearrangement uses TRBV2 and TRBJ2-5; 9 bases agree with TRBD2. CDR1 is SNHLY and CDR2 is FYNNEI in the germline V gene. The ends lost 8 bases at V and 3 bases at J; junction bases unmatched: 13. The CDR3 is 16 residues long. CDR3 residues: CASLSAGGPVKETQYF. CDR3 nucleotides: TGTGCCAGCCTGTCGGCGGGGGGGCCTGTTAAAGAGACCCAGTACTTC.

The CDR3 reads CASSQVYRIDEQFF. As DNA, the CDR3 is TGCGCCAGCAGCCAAGTTTATCGAATAGATGAGCAGTTCTTC. The V gene is TRBV4-1, the J gene TRBJ2-1; D is ambiguous. The CDR3 extends over 14 amino acids. CDR1 is MGHRA, CDR2 YSYEKL, per germline. V was cut by 1 base and J by 8 bases, with 12 bases left in between.

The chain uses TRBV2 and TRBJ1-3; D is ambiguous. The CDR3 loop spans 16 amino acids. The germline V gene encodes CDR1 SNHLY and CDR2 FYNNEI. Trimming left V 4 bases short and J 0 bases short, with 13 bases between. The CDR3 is CASSGRSPFSGNTIYF. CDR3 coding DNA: TGTGCCAGCAGTGGACGGAGCCCTTTCTCTGGAAACACCATATATTTT.

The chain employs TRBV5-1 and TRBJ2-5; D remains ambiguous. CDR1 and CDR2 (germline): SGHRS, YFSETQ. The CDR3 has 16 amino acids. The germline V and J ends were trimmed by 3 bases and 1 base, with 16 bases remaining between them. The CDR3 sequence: CASSSSNLNSQETQYF. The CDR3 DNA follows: TGCGCCAGCAGCTCCTCCAATCTTAACTCCCAAGAGACCCAGTACTTC.

The CDR3 DNA follows: TGCGCCAGCAGCCAAGAATTGGGCTTAATCTACGAGCAGTACTTC. This gives the protein CASSQELGLIYEQYF. The chain combines TRBV4-3 with TRBJ2-7; D uncertain. This CDR3 region has 15 residues. The germline V gene encodes CDR1 LGHNA and CDR2 YSLEER. V was trimmed by 0 bases and J by 3 bases, leaving 12 bases between them.

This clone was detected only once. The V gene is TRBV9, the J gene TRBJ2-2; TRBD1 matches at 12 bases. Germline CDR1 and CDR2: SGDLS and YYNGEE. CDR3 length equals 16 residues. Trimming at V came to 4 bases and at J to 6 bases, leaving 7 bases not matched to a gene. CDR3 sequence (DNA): TGTGCCAGCAGCCCCCCCGGGACAGGGGGCTCCGGGGAGCTGTTTTTT. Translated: CASSPPGTGGSGELFF.

This chain's CDR3 is CASSKDRGNSPLHF. The CDR3 coding sequence is TGTGCCAGCAGCAAGGACAGGGGAAATTCACCCCTCCACTTT. This sequence joins TRBV5-4 and TRBJ1-6; the match to TRBD1 covers 9 bases. The length of the CDR3 is 14 residues. J gave up 7 bases and V 4 bases, and 3 bases lay outside the gene matches. The germline CDR1 and CDR2 sequences are SGHNT and YYREEE (reference sequence).

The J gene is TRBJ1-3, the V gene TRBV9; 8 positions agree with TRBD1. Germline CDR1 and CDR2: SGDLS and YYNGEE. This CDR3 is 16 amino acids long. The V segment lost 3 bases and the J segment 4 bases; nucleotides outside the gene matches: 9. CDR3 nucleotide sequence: TGTGCCAGCAGCGGGACAGGGAGATTGGAAGGAAACACCATATATTTT. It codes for CASSGTGRLEGNTIYF.

The chain's CDR3 is CASSEARLGYTF. The CDR3 nucleotides read TGTGCCAGCAGTGAGGCGCGGTTGGGCTACACCTTC. The chain links TRBV6-1 to TRBJ1-2; no definite D call. The CDR3 has 12 residues. Germline V lookup: CDR1 MNHNS, CDR2 SASEGT. Between the trimmed V and J ends, which lost 3 bases and 8 bases, there was a span of 10 bases.

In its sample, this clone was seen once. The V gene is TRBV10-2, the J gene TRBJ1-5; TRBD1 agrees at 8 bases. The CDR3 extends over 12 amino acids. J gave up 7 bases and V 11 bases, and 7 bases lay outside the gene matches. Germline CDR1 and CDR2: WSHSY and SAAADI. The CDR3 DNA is TGCGCCGGCGGACAGGGAATCCAGCCCCAGCATTTT. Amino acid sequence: CAGGQGIQPQHF.